These 14 T cell receptor beta chains originate from one sample sequenced in a study of T cell responses to AZD1222 COVID-19 vaccine. TCRdb keeps only in-frame clones here, not all; method: immunoSEQ multiplex PCR. The sample carries 150,000 or so clones, roughly 94% recorded once. This specimen was peripheral blood, taken 28 days after the second AZD1222 dose. These receptors came from an adult who received the AZD1222 COVID-19 vaccine.

The V call is TRBV9, the J call TRBJ1-1; D gene uncertain. The germline CDR1 and CDR2 sequences are SGDLS and YYNGEE. The CDR3 contains 14 residues. Between the trimmed V and J ends, which lost 1 base and 3 bases, there was a span of 10 bases. The CDR3 loop reads CASSVLGGDTEAFF. The CDR3 DNA reads as TGTGCCAGCAGCGTATTGGGTGGAGACACTGAAGCTTTCTTT.

The chain employs TRBV10-3 and TRBJ1-2, with 7 bases aligning to TRBD1. This CDR3 spans 13 amino acids. Germline V lookup: CDR1 ENHRY, CDR2 SYGVKD. Losses at the gene ends were 2 bases for V and 5 bases for J; bases not matched to a gene: 2. DNA for the CDR3: TGTGCCATCAGTGAGGGACAGGTATATGGCTACACCTTC. Translation gives CAISEGQVYGYTF.

The V and J genes are TRBV18 and TRBJ1-3, with unresolved D. CDR1 KGHSH and CDR2 LQKENI come from the germline V gene. The CDR3 loop spans 15 amino acids. Trimming cost V 0 bases and J 2 bases, with 8 bases left between them. The CDR3 is CASSPPSSAGNTIYF. CDR3 sequence (DNA): TGTGCCAGCTCACCACCGTCAAGCGCTGGAAACACCATATATTTT. The whole variable domain, remainder taken from reference TRBV18 and TRBJ1-3, is NAGVMQNPRHLVRRRGQEARLRCSPMKGHSHVYWYRQLPEEGLKFMVYLQKENIIDESGMPKERFSAEFPKEGPSILRIQQVVRGDSAAYFCASSPPSSAGNTIYFGEGSWLTVV.

This clone was seen only a few times. V gene TRBV27 combines with J gene TRBJ2-3; perhaps D is TRBD1 or TRBD2 (5 bases each). CDR1 is MNHEY and CDR2 is SMNVEV in the germline V gene (reference sequence). The CDR3 sequence is 14 residues long. V lost 6 bases and J lost 6, with 16 bases in between. The CDR3 protein is CASRVRGEWDTQYF. Written as DNA, the CDR3 is TGTGCCAGCAGAGTTCGAGGGGAGTGGGATACGCAGTATTTT.

The rearrangement uses TRBV5-6 and TRBJ2-5, with 10 bases that match TRBD1. The germline V gene has CDR1 SGHDT and CDR2 YYEEEE. The trim removed 4 bases at V and 6 bases at J, leaving 3 bases unmatched. There are 13 residues in the CDR3. The CDR3 coding sequence is TGTGCCAGCAGCCCGGACAGGGGGAAGACCCAGTACTTC. Its protein product is CASSPDRGKTQYF.

This chain uses TRBV27 with TRBJ1-1; no definite D call. CDR1 is MNHEY and CDR2 is SMNVEV in the germline V gene (reference sequence). This CDR3 has 15 residues. With 5 bases removed from V and 0 bases from J, the gap between germline ends came to 13 bases. CDR3 loop: CASSRVLSVNTEAFF. CDR3 nucleotides: TGTGCCAGCAGTCGGGTATTGAGTGTGAACACTGAAGCTTTCTTT.

The V and J genes are TRBV6-5 and TRBJ1-1; 7 bases agree with TRBD1. Germline CDR1 MNHEY, CDR2 SVGAGI. CDR3 length: 14 residues. The ends lost 5 bases at V and 5 bases at J; junction bases unmatched: 8. CDR3 amino acids: CASSTWDRGTEAFF. The CDR3 region has the DNA TGTGCCAGCAGTACTTGGGACAGAGGGACTGAAGCTTTCTTT.

The J gene is TRBJ1-2, the V gene TRBV11-2; 10 nucleotides agree with TRBD1. V lost 3 bases to trimming and J lost 5 bases; unmatched junction nucleotides: 6. From germline, CDR1 is SGHAT and CDR2 FQNNGV. This CDR3 has 15 residues. The CDR3 here is CASSFHRDRGYGYTF. The DNA for the CDR3 is TGTGCCAGCAGCTTCCACCGGGACAGGGGTTATGGCTACACCTTC.

The chain joins TRBV4-2 to TRBJ2-1; 7 bases match TRBD2. From germline, CDR1 is LGHNA and CDR2 YNFKEQ. The J segment lost 0 bases and the V segment lost 0 bases, leaving 8 bases of the junction unmatched. This CDR3 has 18 residues. In DNA, the CDR3 is TGTGCCAGCAGCCAAGATCCTAGCCTAGCGGCCTCCTACAATGAGCAGTTCTTC. As protein: CASSQDPSLAASYNEQFF.

The chain combines TRBV6-1 with TRBJ2-1; 8 bases align to TRBD2. CDR1 and CDR2 (germline): MNHNS, SASEGT. The CDR3 consists of 16 residues. The junction had 12 bases not matched to a gene; V was cut back by 2 bases and J by 9 bases. The CDR3 DNA follows: TGTGCCAGCAGTGAATGGCCTAGCGGGTCTTCTGGTGAGCAGTTCTTC. Its protein is CASSEWPSGSSGEQFF.

The chain has TRBV7-9 and TRBJ2-1; D is undetermined. The V gene's germline CDR1 is SEHNR and CDR2 FQNEAQ (reference sequence). The CDR3 sequence is 14 residues long. Trimming pared 1 base from V and 5 bases from J, leaving 9 bases between. The CDR3 spells CASSLEAAHNEQFF. CDR3 coding DNA: TGTGCCAGCAGCTTAGAGGCAGCTCACAATGAGCAGTTCTTC.

V is TRBV6-2 or TRBV6-3 and J is TRBJ2-7; D unclear. Trimming took 5 bases from V and 2 from J, leaving 10 bases between them. This CDR3 region has 13 residues. The germline gives CDR1 MNHEY, CDR2 SVGEGT. The CDR3 loop is CASSRTETYEQYF. In DNA form, the CDR3 reads TGTGCCAGCAGTCGAACAGAGACCTACGAGCAGTACTTC.

The chain couples TRBV19 to TRBJ1-1; weak D call: TRBD1 (6 bases). The V and J ends lost 2 bases and 1 base respectively, with 20 bases between them. The CDR3 covers 18 residues. The germline V gene encodes CDR1 LNHDA and CDR2 SQIVND (reference sequence). The CDR3 spells CASSIKPPTGSANTEAFF. The DNA for the CDR3 is TGTGCCAGTAGTATAAAGCCCCCTACAGGGTCCGCGAACACTGAAGCTTTCTTT.

The rearrangement links TRBV4-3 to TRBJ2-7; D gene uncertain. There are 17 residues in the CDR3. The germline CDR1 and CDR2 sequences are LGHNA and YSLEER. V lost 1 base to trimming and J lost 3 bases, with 19 bases between them. The CDR3 reads CASSQAPPAATFYEQYF. The CDR3 DNA reads as TGCGCCAGCAGCCAAGCTCCGCCGGCGGCTACTTTCTACGAGCAGTACTTC.